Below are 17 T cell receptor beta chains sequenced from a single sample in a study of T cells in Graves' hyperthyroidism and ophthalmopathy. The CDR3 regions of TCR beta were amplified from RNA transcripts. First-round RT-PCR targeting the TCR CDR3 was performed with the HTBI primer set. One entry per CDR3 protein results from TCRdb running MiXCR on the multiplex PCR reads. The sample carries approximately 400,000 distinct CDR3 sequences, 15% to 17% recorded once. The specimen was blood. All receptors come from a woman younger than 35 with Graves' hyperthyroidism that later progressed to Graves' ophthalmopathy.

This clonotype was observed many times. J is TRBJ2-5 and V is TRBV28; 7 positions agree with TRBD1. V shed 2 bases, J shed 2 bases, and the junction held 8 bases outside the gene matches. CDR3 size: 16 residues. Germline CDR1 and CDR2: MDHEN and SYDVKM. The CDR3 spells CASSLRVVRGQETQYF. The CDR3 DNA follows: TGTGCCAGCAGTTTAAGGGTAGTCAGGGGGCAAGAGACCCAGTACTTC.

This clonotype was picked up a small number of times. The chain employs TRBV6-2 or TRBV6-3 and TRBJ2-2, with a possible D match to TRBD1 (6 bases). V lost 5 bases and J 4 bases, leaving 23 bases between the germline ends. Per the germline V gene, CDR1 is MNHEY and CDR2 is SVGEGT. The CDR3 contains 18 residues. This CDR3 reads CASSRTLNRVGGTGELFF. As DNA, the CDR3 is TGTGCCAGCAGTCGGACCTTAAACAGGGTAGGAGGCACCGGGGAGCTGTTTTTT.

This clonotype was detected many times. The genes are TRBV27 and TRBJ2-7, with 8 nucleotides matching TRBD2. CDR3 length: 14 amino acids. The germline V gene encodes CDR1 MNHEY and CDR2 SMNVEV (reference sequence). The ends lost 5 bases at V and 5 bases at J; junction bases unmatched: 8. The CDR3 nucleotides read TGTGCCAGCAGTCTTTACGGGAGGGCCGACGAGCAGTACTTC. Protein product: CASSLYGRADEQYF.

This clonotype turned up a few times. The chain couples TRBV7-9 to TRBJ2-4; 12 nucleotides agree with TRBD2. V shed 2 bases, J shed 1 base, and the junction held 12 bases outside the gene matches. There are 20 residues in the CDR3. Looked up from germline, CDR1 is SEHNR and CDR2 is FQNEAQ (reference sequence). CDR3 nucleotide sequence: TGTGCCAGCAGCTTATGGATTTCTAGCGGGAGGGCCCTCGCCAAAAACATTCAGTACTTC. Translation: CASSLWISSGRALAKNIQYF.

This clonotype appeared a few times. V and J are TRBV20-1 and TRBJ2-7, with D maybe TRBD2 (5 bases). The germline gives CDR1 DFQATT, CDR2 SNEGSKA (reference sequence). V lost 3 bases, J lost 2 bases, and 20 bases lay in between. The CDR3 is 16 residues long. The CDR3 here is CSARGPGSSQPYEQYF. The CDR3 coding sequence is TGCAGTGCTAGGGGTCCGGGGTCCAGCCAACCCTACGAGCAGTACTTC.

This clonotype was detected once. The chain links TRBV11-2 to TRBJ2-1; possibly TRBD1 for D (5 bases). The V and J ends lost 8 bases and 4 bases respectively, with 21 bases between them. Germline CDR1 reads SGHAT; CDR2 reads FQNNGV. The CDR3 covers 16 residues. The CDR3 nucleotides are TGTGCCAGCCGCGCCGACAATTCGTACAGGTACAATGAGCAGTTCTTC. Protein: CASRADNSYRYNEQFF.

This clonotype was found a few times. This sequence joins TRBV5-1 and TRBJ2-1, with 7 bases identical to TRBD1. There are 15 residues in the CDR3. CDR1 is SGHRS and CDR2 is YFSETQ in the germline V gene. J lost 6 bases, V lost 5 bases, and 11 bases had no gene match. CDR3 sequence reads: CASRTGARALNEQFF. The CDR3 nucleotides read TGCGCCAGCAGAACAGGGGCGCGGGCGCTCAATGAGCAGTTCTTC.

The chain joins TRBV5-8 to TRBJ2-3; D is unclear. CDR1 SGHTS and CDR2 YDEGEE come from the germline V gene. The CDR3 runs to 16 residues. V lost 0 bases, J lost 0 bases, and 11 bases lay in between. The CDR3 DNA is TGTGCCAGCAGCTTGGCCGTCTACCGTAGCACAGATACGCAGTATTTT. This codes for CASSLAVYRSTDTQYF.

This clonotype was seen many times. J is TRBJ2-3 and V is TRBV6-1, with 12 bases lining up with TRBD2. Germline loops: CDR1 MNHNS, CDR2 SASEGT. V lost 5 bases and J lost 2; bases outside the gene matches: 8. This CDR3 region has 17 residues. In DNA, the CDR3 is TGTGCCAGCAGTCAGACTAGCGGGAGAATTGTCACAGATACGCAGTATTTT. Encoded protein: CASSQTSGRIVTDTQYF.

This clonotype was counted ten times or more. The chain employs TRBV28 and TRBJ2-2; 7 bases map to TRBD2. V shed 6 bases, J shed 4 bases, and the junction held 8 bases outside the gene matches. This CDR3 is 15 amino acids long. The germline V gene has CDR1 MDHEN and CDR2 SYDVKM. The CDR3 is CASSLRGGFTGELFF. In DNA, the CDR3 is TGTGCCAGCAGCTTAAGGGGAGGGTTCACCGGGGAGCTGTTTTTT.

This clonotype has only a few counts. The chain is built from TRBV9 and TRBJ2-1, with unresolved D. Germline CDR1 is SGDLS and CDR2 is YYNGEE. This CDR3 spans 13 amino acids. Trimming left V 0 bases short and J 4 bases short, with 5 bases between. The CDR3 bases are TGTGCCAGCAGCGTAGCGCTGTACAATGAGCAGTTCTTC. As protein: CASSVALYNEQFF.

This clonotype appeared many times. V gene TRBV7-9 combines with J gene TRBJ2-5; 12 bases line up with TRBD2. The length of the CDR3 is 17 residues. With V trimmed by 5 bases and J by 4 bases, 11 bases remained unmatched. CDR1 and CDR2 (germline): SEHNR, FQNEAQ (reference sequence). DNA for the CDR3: TGTGCCAGCAGCACGATATTGACTAGCGGGAGAAGAGAGACCCAGTACTTC. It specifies CASSTILTSGRRETQYF.

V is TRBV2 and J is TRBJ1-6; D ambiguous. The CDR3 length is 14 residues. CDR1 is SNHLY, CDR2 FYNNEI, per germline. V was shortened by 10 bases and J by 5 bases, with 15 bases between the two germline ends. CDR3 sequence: CATAPGPNNSPLHF. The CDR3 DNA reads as TGTGCCACCGCCCCGGGCCCTAATAATTCACCCCTCCACTTT. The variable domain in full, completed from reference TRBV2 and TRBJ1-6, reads EPEVTQTPSHQVTQMGQEVILRCVPISNHLYFYWYRQILGQKVEFLVSFYNNEISEKSEIFDDQFSVERPDGSNFTLKIRSTKLEDSAMYFCATAPGPNNSPLHFGNGTRLTVT.

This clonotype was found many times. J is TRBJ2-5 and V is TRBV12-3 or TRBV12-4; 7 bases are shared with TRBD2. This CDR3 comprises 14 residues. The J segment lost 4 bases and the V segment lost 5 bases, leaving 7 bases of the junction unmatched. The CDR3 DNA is TGTGCCAGCAGTCTGGCGGGGGTGGGAGAGACCCAGTACTTC. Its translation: CASSLAGVGETQYF.

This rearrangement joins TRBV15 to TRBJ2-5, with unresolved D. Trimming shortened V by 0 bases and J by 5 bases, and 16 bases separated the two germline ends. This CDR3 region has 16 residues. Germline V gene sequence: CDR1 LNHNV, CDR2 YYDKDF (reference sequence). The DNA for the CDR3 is TGTGCCACCAGCAGAGAAGCCGTATGGGCTGAGGAGACCCAGTACTTC. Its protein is CATSREAVWAEETQYF.

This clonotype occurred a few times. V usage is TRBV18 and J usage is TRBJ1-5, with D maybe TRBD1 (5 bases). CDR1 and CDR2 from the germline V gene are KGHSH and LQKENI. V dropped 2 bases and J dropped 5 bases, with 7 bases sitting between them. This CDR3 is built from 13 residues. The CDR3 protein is CASSPGAHQPQHF. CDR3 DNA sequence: TGTGCCAGCTCACCAGGGGCTCATCAGCCCCAGCATTTT.

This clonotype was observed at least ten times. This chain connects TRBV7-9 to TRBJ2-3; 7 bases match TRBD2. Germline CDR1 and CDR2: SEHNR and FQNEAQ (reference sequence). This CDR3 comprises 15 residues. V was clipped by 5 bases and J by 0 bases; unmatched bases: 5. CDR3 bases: TGTGCCAGCAGCCTACGGGACTATAGCACAGATACGCAGTATTTT. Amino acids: CASSLRDYSTDTQYF.